Sequencing of this TCR beta chain was carried out in a study of blood T cell repertoires in COVID-19. The wider study: T cells, B-cell-depleted T cells, or PBMCs provided the cDNA or gDNA that served as material.

The CDR3 runs to 15 residues. The ends lost 3 bases at V and 6 bases at J; junction bases unmatched: 5. CDR1 and CDR2 (germline): SGDLS, YYNGEE. Sequencing was performed with immunoSEQ multiplex PCR; in TCRdb, only in-frame clones are kept and a portion is missing. The top ten hold approximately 11% of the sample, which has 150,000 to 200,000 clones, about nine tenths seen once. It was during active infection that Seattle patients were enrolled and then longitudinally followed. This clonotype was obtained from a woman between 55 and 75 years old with COVID-19, enrolled during active disease. The chain is built from TRBV9 and TRBJ2-2, with 10 bases identical to TRBD1. The material sequenced was peripheral blood. The CDR3 loop is CASSAPGQGSGELFF. DNA for the CDR3: TGTGCCAGCAGCGCTCCGGGACAGGGGTCCGGGGAGCTGTTTTTT.